This T cell receptor (beta chain) appears in the sequencing data of a study of blood T cell repertoires in COVID-19. Study-level background: Collection of acute and convalescent COVID-19 samples took place in the United States, Italy and Spain.

CDR1 LNHDA and CDR2 SQIVND come from the germline V gene (reference sequence). After removal of 6 bases from V and 3 bases from J, the junction contained 6 bases not matched to a gene. The CDR3 contains 14 residues. Per the study methods: For nucleated cells, counts were estimated from reference gene primer amplification. Libraries were prepared by immunoSEQ multiplex PCR; TCRdb keeps only in-frame clonotypes and omits some of them. The D gene and trimming were derived from the DNA, and the V and J assignments and clone size from that table. The table has more than 85,000 clones, about 80% seen once.

Sample: peripheral blood. The chain carries TRBV19 and TRBJ1-1, with 8 bases fitting TRBD1. This TCR was recovered from an older man with acute or convalescent COVID-19. The CDR3 region has the DNA TGTGCCAGTAGGAAGGACAGGGCGGACACTGAAGCTTTCTTT. Residues: CASRKDRADTEAFF.